The 10 T cell receptor beta chains listed next were all sequenced from one sample in a study of cytomegalovirus exposure and HLA in healthy donors (dated by TCRdb to 2016 to 2017). Libraries were prepared through the immunoSEQ multiplex PCR assay. For the multiplex PCR, a mixture combining 60 forward primers for TCR Vbeta segments and 13 reverse primers for TCR Jbeta segments was used. TCRdb carries this immuneACCESS record with in-frame sequences only. Its versions omit some clonotypes, under half of them owing to an unresolved V gene in the studies checked, with the rest unexplained. The sample table records some 190,000 clones; about 88% of these occur just once. Less than 0.35% of the sample belongs to the ten largest clones. Sequencing was done on a sample of PBMCs. The origin of the receptors is a young woman in good health and CMV-seronegative.

This CDR3 reads CASSFRGNTEAFF. The CDR3 coding sequence is TGTGCCAGCAGCTTCAGAGGGAACACTGAAGCTTTCTTT. This sequence joins TRBV5-4 and TRBJ1-1; D is uncertain. The CDR3 sequence is 13 residues long. The ends were cut back, 2 bases at V and 1 base at J, with 6 bases in the middle. Germline assignment: CDR1 SGHNT and CDR2 YYREEE (reference sequence).

The chain combines TRBV9 with TRBJ2-3, with 8 bases identical to TRBD2. Germline V CDR1 and CDR2: SGDLS, YYNGEE. J lost 4 bases, V lost 4 bases, and 8 bases had no gene match. The CDR3 consists of 15 residues. The CDR3 DNA reads as TGTGCCAGCAGCTCCCGTGGGACTAGTCCAGATACGCAGTATTTT. Amino acid sequence: CASSSRGTSPDTQYF.

In its sample, this clone was seen once. The V gene is TRBV30, the J gene TRBJ1-2, with D unresolved. Germline assignment: CDR1 GTSNPN and CDR2 SVGIG (reference sequence). This CDR3 has 12 amino acids. The V end lost 5 bases, the J end lost 3 bases, and 10 bases lay between the germline ends. In DNA, the CDR3 is TGTGCCTGGGGAGAGAGGGACTATGGCTACACCTTC. Translation gives CAWGERDYGYTF.

V gene TRBV5-4 combines with J gene TRBJ2-3, with D possibly matching TRBD2 (5 bases). This CDR3 spans 12 amino acids. Trimming took 10 bases from V and 3 from J, leaving 12 bases between them. The germline gives CDR1 SGHNT, CDR2 YYREEE (reference sequence). The CDR3 sequence is CAFGDGTDTQYF. As DNA, the CDR3 is TGTGCCTTCGGGGATGGGACAGATACGCAGTATTTT.

This chain connects TRBV11-2 to TRBJ2-7; D call uncertain. Germline CDR1 reads SGHAT; CDR2 reads FQNNGV. The CDR3 spans 11 residues. The V end was cut by 5 bases, the J end by 3 bases, with 5 bases between. The DNA of the CDR3 is TGTGCCAGCAGCCCCCGCTACGAGCAGTACTTC. Protein product: CASSPRYEQYF.

Turning to this clone: One end of the junction does not line up with germline, which may come from a read error. The V call is TRBV7-7, the J call TRBJ2-5; D gene unclear. This CDR3 comprises 13 residues. Germline V gene lookup returns CDR1 SSHAT and CDR2 FNYEAQ (reference sequence). CDR3 sequence: CASSRGSQETQYF. The CDR3 DNA follows: TGTGCTAGCAGCCGAGGAAGTCAAGAGACCCAGTACTTC. The complete variable domain, with remaining parts taken from reference TRBV7-7 and TRBJ2-5, reads GAGVSQSPRYKVTKRGQDVTLRCDPISSHATLYWYQQALGQGPEFLTYFNYEAQPDKSGLPSDRFSAERPEGSISTLTIQRTEQRDSAMYRCASSRGSQETQYFGPGTRLLVL.

The V gene is TRBV7-3, the J gene TRBJ1-5; a possible D gene is TRBD1 (5 bases). Looked up from germline, CDR1 is SGHTA and CDR2 is FQGTGA. The CDR3 consists of 13 residues. The V end was cut by 5 bases, the J end by 4 bases, with 9 bases between. The CDR3 here is CASSPDRNQPQHF. The CDR3, as DNA: TGTGCCAGCAGCCCCGACAGAAATCAGCCCCAGCATTTT.

The chain carries TRBV7-9 and TRBJ2-3; D may be TRBD1 (6 bases). Trimming shortened V by 5 bases and J by 9 bases, and 15 bases separated the two germline ends. The CDR3 covers 13 residues. Germline CDR1 SEHNR, CDR2 FQNEAQ (reference sequence). CDR3 DNA sequence: TGTGCCAGCAGCCCCCGGCAGGGGCAGACGCAGTATTTT. This encodes CASSPRQGQTQYF.

V is TRBV4-1 and J is TRBJ2-5, with 10 bases aligning to TRBD2. The V gene's germline CDR1 is MGHRA and CDR2 YSYEKL. The CDR3 has 18 residues. Trimming at V came to 3 bases and at J to 0 bases, leaving 10 bases not matched to a gene. The CDR3 DNA reads TGCGCCAGCAGCCATGGCTTAGCGGGAGGCTCTTACCAAGAGACCCAGTACTTC. Encoded protein: CASSHGLAGGSYQETQYF.

This sequence joins TRBV30 and TRBJ2-3; 11 bases agree with TRBD1. The V and J ends lost 5 bases and 1 base, in that order; junction bases with no gene match: 5. From germline, CDR1 is GTSNPN and CDR2 SVGIG (reference sequence). The CDR3 covers 15 residues. The CDR3 DNA reads TGTGCCTGGCGGGGGGACAGGGGGGGCACAGATACGCAGTATTTT. This gives the protein CAWRGDRGGTDTQYF.